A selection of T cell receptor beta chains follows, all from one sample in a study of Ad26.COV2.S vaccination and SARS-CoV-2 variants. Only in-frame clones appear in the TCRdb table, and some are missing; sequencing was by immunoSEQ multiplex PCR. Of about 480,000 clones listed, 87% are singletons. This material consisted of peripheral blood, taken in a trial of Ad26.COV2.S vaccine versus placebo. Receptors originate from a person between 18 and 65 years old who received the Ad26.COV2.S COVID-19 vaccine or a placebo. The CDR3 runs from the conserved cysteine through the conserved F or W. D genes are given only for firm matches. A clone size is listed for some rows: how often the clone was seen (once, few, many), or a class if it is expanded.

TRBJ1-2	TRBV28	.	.	TGTGCCAGCAGTTTAGAAGGGGTACGCGGCTACACCTTC	CASSLEGVRGYTF
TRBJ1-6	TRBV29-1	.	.	TGCAGCGTTGGGGCGGAGCGAAATTCACCCCTCCACTTT	CSVGAERNSPLHF
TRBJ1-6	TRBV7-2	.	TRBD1	TGTGCCAGCAGCTTATATTCCCCGGACAGGGGGTCACCCCTCCACTTT	CASSLYSPDRGSPLHF
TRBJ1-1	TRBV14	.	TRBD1	TGTGCCAGCAGCCAAATTTGGACAGGGGGCCTCGGAATGGGTGAAGCTTTCTTT	CASSQIWTGGLGMGEAFF
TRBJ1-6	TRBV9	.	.	TGTGCCAGCAGCGGGCTTAATTCACCCCTCCACTTT	CASSGLNSPLHF
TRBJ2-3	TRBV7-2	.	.	TGTGCCAGCAGCTCTAGCGCTTTCACAGATACGCAGTATTTT	CASSSSAFTDTQYF
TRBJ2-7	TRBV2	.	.	TGTGCCAGCAGTGTGAGTAGCTCCTACGAGCAGTACTTC	CASSVSSSYEQYF
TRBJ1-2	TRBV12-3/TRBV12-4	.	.	TGTGCCAGCAGGGACGGACCGAACTATGGCTACACCTTC	CASRDGPNYGYTF
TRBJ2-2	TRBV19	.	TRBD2	TGTGCCAGTAGAGGGCTAGCGGGAGGGGTCGGGGAGCTGTTTTTT	CASRGLAGGVGELFF
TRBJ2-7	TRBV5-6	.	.	TGTGCCAGCAGCTTAGCCCCAAGGTGGTACGACGAGCAGTACTTC	CASSLAPRWYDEQYF
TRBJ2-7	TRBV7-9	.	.	TGTGCCAGCAACACCGGGGTAGCGGCCGAGCAGTACTTC	CASNTGVAAEQYF
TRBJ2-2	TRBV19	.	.	TGTGCCAGTAGTATAGGGCAGACGAACACCGGGGAGCTGTTTTTT	CASSIGQTNTGELFF
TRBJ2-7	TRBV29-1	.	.	TGCAGCGTTACCGGGCTTACCGGGTACGAGCAGTACTTC	CSVTGLTGYEQYF
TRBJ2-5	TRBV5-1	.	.	TGCGCCAGCAGCTTGGGAATCTTCAGGGTGGTGGAGACCCAGTACTTC	CASSLGIFRVVETQYF
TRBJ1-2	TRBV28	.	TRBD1	TGTGCCAGCAGTTTGGACAGGTTGGGGGAGGATGGCTACACCTTC	CASSLDRLGEDGYTF
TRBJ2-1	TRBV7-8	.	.	TGTGCCAGCAGCTTAGCGCGCGGGTATTCCTACAATGAGCAGTTCTTC	CASSLARGYSYNEQFF
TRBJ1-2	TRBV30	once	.	TGTGCCTGGTCGGGCTATGGCTACACCTTC	CAWSGYGYTF
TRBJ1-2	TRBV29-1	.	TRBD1	TGCAGCGGGGGACAGGGGAGTGCCTACACCTTC	CSGGQGSAYTF
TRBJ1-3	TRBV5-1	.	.	TGCGCCAGCAGCTTGGTCGGTTTGGGGGCTGGAAACACCATATATTTT	CASSLVGLGAGNTIYF
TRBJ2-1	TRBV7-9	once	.	TGTGCCAGCAGCTTACAAGGAGCCTACAATGAGCAGTTCTTC	CASSLQGAYNEQFF
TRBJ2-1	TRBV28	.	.	TGTGCCACCGGGGATATAGGTGAGCAGTTCTTC	CATGDIGEQFF
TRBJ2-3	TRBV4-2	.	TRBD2	TGTGCCAGCAGCCAAGATGGAGCGGGAGAGGCAGATACGCAGTATTTT	CASSQDGAGEADTQYF
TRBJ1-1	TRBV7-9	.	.	TGTGCCAGCAGCCATAAGAACACTGAAGCTTTCTTT	CASSHKNTEAFF
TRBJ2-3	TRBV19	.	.	TGTGCCAGTAGAAAGAGAGGCGACCCAGATACGCAGTATTTT	CASRKRGDPDTQYF
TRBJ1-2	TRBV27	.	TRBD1	TGTGCCAGCAGTTTCACAGGGGGCGCGGGATCTAACTATGGCTACACCTTC	CASSFTGGAGSNYGYTF
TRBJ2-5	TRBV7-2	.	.	TGTGCCAGCAGCCCTGGGCGAGCGAAAGAGACCCAGTACTTC	CASSPGRAKETQYF
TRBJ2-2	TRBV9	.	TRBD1	TGTGCCAGCAGCGTAGTGGACAGGGGATCCCCCGGGGAGCTGTTTTTT	CASSVVDRGSPGELFF
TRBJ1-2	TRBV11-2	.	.	TGTGCCAGCAGCGGTCCCAGCGGCTATGGCTACACCTTC	CASSGPSGYGYTF
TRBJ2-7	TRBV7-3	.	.	TGTGCCAGCAGCTTGACCAGGGGCTACGAGCAGTACTTC	CASSLTRGYEQYF
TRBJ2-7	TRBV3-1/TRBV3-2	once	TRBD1	TGTGCCAGCAGCCGATTACAGGGGCGGGAGCAGTACTTC	CASSRLQGREQYF
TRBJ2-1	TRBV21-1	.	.	TGTGCCAGCAGCCCACAGCAGTTCTTC	CASSPQQFF
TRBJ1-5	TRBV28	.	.	TGTGCCAGCAGTTTAACGTCAAACAATCAGCCCCAGCATTTT	CASSLTSNNQPQHF
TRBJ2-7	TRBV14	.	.	TGTGCCAGCAGCCAAGATCCCCGGGAACCCTATGCGTCCTACGAGCAGTACTTC	CASSQDPREPYASYEQYF
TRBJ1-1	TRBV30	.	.	TGTGCCTGGAGCGGAACAAACATGAACACTGAAGCTTTCTTT	CAWSGTNMNTEAFF
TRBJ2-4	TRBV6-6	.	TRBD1	TGTGCCAGCAGGAGACAGGGGCATGAGGGGAGCATTCAGTACTTC	CASRRQGHEGSIQYF
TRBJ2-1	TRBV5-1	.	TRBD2	TGCGCCAGCAAGCGCCTAGCGGGAGGCTTTGGTGGGAATGAGCAGTTCTTC	CASKRLAGGFGGNEQFF
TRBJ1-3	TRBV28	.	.	TGTGCCAGCGAAGGGGTGCGGGGAAACACCATATATTTT	CASEGVRGNTIYF
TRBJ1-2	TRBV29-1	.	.	TGCAGCGTTGGGGGAGGACAGTCCAACTATGGCTACACCTTC	CSVGGGQSNYGYTF
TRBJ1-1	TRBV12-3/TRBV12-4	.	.	TGTGCCAGCAGTTTAGGGGTGAACACTGAAGCTTTCTTT	CASSLGVNTEAFF
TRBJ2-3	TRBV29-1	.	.	TGCAGCGTTGGGCAGGGTGTAACTTATACGCAGTATTTT	CSVGQGVTYTQYF
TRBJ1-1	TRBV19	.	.	TGTGCCAGTAGTATAGGGACAGTTCAGGGGACTGAAGCTTTCTTT	CASSIGTVQGTEAFF
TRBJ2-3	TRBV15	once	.	TGTGCCACCTCTCAGGGCACAGATACGCAGTATTTT	CATSQGTDTQYF
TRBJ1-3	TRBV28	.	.	TGTGCCAGCAGTTTGTCTGGAAACACCATATATTTT	CASSLSGNTIYF
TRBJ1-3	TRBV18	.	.	TGTGCCAGCTCCCAAAAGACTGACTTCTCTGGAAACACCATATATTTT	CASSQKTDFSGNTIYF
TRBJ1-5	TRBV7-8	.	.	TGTGCCAGCAGCTTAGTAACGGATAGCAATCAGCCCCAGCATTTT	CASSLVTDSNQPQHF
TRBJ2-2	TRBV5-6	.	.	TGTGCCAGCAGCTCGCAGGGGCCGAACACCGGGGAGCTGTTTTTT	CASSSQGPNTGELFF